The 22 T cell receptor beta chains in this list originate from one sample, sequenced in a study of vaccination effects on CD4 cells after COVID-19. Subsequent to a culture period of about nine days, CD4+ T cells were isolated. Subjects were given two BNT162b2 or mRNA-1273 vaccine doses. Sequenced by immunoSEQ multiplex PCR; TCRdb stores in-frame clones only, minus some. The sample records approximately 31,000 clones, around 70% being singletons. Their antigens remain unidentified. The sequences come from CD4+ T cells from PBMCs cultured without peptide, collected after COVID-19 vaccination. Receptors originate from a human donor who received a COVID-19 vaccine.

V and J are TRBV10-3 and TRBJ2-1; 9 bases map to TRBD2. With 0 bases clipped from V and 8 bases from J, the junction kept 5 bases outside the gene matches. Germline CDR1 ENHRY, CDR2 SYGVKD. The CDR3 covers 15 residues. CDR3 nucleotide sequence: TGTGCCATCAGTGAGTCGGGTAGCGGGAGCTATGAGCAGTTCTTC. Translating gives CAISESGSGSYEQFF.

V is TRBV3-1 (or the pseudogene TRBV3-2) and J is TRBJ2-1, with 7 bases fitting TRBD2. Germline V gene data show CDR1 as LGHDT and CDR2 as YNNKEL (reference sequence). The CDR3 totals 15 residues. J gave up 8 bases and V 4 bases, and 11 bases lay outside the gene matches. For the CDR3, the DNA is TGTGCCAGCAGCCCGTTACGAGGGAGGGTGGATGAGCAGTTCTTC. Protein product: CASSPLRGRVDEQFF.

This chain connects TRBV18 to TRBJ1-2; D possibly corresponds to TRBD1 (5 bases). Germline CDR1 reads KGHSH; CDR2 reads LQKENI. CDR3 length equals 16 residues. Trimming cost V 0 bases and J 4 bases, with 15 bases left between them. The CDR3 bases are TGTGCCAGCTCACCACCGGGGCAGGGCAGGACCTATGGCTACACCTTC. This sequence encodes CASSPPGQGRTYGYTF.

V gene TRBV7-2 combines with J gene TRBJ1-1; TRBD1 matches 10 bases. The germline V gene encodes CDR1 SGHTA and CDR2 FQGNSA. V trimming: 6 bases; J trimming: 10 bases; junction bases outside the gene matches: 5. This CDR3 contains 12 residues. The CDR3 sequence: CASSLRQGAAFF. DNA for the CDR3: TGTGCCAGCAGTCTCCGACAGGGGGCAGCTTTCTTT.

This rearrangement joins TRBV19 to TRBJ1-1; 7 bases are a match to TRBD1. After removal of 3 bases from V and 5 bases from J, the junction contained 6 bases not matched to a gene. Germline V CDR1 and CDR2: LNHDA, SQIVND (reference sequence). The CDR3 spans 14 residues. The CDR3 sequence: CASSIEGARTEAFF. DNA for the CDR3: TGTGCCAGTAGTATTGAGGGGGCGCGAACTGAAGCTTTCTTT.

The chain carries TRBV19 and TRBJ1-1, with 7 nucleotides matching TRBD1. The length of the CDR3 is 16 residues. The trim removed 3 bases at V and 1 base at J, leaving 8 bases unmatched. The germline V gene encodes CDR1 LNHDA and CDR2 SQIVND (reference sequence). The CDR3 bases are TGTGCCAGTAGTATTGAAAGGGGGCGCGGGAACACTGAAGCTTTCTTT. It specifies CASSIERGRGNTEAFF.

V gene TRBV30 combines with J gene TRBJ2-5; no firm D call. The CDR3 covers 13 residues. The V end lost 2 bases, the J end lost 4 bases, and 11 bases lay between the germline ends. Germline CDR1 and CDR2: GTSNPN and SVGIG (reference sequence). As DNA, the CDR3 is TGTGCCTGGAGTTTTCGGATACGAGAGACCCAGTACTTC. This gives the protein CAWSFRIRETQYF.

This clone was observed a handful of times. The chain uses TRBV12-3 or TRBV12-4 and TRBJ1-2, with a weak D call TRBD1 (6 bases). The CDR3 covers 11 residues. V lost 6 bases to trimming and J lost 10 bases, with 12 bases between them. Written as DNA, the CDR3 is TGTGCCAGCAGCCAAGGGGGGGCCTACACCTTC. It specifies CASSQGGAYTF.

The CDR3 DNA sequence: TGTGCCAGCAGTTACGCTGGACAGGGCTCTAATGGCTACACCTTC. It codes for CASSYAGQGSNGYTF. The chain uses TRBV6-5 and TRBJ1-2, with 8 bases fitting TRBD1. V was pared by 2 bases and J by 6 bases, with 8 bases of the junction left unmatched. Germline V lookup: CDR1 MNHEY, CDR2 SVGAGI. The CDR3 is made up of 15 amino acids.

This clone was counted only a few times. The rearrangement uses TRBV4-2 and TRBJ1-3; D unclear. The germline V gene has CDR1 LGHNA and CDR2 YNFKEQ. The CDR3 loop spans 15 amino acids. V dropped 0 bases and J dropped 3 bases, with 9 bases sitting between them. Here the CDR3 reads CASSQDPGLGNTIYF. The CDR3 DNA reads TGTGCCAGCAGCCAAGATCCAGGACTTGGAAACACCATATATTTT.

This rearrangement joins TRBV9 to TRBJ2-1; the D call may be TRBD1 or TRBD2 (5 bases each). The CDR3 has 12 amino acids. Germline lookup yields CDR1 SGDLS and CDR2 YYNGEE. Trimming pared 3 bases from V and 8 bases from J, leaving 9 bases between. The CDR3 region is CASSASGHEQFF. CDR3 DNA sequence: TGTGCCAGCAGCGCGTCGGGACATGAGCAGTTCTTC.

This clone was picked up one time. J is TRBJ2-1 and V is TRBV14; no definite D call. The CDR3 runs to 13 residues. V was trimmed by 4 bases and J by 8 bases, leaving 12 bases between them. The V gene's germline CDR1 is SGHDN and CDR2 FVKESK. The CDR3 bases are TGTGCCAGCAGCCCCAATCTCATTGATGAGCAGTTCTTC. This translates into CASSPNLIDEQFF.

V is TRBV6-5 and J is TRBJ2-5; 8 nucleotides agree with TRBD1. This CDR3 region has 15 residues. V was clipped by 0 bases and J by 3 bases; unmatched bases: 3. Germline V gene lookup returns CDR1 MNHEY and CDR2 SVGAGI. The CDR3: CASSYSTGVKETQYF. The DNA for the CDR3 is TGTGCCAGCAGTTACTCGACAGGGGTAAAAGAGACCCAGTACTTC.

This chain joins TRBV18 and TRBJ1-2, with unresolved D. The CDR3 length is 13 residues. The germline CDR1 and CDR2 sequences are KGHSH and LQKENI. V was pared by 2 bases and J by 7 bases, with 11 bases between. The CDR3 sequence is CASSPVREAGYTF. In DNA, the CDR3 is TGTGCCAGCTCACCAGTAAGGGAAGCTGGCTACACCTTC.

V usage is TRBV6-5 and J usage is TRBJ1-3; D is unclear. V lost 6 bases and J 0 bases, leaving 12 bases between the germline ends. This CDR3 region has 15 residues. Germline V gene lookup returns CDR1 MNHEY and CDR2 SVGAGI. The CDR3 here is CASRSLAFSGNTIYF. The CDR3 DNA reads TGTGCCAGCAGATCCCTTGCATTCTCTGGAAACACCATATATTTT.

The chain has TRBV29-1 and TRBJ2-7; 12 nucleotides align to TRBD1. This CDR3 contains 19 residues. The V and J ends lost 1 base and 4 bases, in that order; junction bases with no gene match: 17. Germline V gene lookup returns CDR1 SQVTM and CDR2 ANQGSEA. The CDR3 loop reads CSVEGFTGQGALGGYEQYF. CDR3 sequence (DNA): TGCAGCGTTGAAGGGTTTACGGGACAGGGGGCGCTTGGAGGGTACGAGCAGTACTTC.

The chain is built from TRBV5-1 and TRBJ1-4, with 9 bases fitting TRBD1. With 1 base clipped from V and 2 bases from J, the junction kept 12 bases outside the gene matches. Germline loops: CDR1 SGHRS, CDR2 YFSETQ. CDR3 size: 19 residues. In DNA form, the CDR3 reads TGCGCCAGCAGCTTGTTAGGGACAGGGACGGAGTTGACTAATGAAAAACTGTTTTTT. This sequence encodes CASSLLGTGTELTNEKLFF.

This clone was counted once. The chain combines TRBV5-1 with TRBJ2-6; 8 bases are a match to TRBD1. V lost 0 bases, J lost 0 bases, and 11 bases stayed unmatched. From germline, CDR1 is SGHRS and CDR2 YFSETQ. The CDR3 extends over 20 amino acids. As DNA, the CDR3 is TGCGCCAGCAGCTTGGAGCGCAGGGGGCCCTCTACCTCTGGGGCCAACGTCCTGACTTTC. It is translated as CASSLERRGPSTSGANVLTF.

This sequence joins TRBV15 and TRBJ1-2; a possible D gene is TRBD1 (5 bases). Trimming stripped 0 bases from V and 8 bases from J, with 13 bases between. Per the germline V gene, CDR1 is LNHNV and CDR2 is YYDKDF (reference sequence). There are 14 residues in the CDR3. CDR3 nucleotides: TGTGCCACCAGCAGAGACAGGGCGGATGGGGGCTACACCTTC. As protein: CATSRDRADGGYTF.

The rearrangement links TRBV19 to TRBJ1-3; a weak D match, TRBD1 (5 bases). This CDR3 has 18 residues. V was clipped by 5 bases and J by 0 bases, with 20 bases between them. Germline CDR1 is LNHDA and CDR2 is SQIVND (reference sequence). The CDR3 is CASSLRDRFRRSGNTIYF. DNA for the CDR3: TGTGCCAGTAGTCTCCGGGACCGCTTTCGCCGCTCTGGAAACACCATATATTTT.

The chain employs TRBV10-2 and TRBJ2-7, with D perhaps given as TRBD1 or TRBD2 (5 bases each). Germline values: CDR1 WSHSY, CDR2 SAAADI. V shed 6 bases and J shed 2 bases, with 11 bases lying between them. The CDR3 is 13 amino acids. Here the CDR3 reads CASRQGPTYEQYF. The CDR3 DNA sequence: TGCGCCAGCAGGCAGGGACCTACCTACGAGCAGTACTTC.

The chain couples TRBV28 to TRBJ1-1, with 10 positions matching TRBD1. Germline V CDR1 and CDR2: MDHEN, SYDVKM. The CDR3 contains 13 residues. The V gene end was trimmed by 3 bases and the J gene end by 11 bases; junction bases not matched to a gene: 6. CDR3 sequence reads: CASSLRQGAAAFF. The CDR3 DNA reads TGTGCCAGCAGTTTGAGACAGGGGGCGGCGGCTTTCTTT.